This T cell receptor (beta chain) was retrieved from a study of blood T cell repertoires in COVID-19 (dated by TCRdb to the early 2020s). The study in broad terms: Samples covering the acute and convalescent phases of COVID-19 were provided by collaborators in the United States, Italy and Spain. The repertoires were released in a freely available public database intended as a resource for research on the immune response to SARS-CoV-2. Deeply sampled blood TCRbeta repertoires from subjects exposed to, actively infected with, or recovered from COVID-19 were included in the dataset. The sample metadata nearly always contained a de-identified subject ID, COVID-19 status, age in years and sex. Samples were obtained from the ongoing ImmuneRACE study (first 160 participants) and from 950 to 1,500 subjects provided by 6 global collaborators. HLA class I and class II types, where available, came from metadata supplied by the sample provider rather than from assay-based typing. The prospective study material was composed of cDNA or gDNA derived from T cells, B-cell-depleted T cells, or PBMCs.

Summary of the overall study and its limitations: Clinical and demographic metadata were provided uncurated, with the amount varying by source and participant.

TCRbeta CDR3 regions were amplified from genomic DNA by means of the immunoSEQ Assay, a bias-controlled multiplex PCR. Per the original workflow: Nucleated cell counts per sample were estimated from amplification of reference gene primers within the assay. To quantify the absolute abundance of each unique TCRbeta CDR3 rearrangement, sequence reads were collapsed and filtered. For each sample, productive Simpson clonality was calculated as the square root of Simpson's diversity index across productive rearrangements. TCRdb provides this immuneACCESS table in a form limited to in-frame rearrangements. Some clones are lacking; in checked studies, under half of them reflect an unresolved V gene, and why the rest are absent is not known. The DNA was the basis for D and trimming; V, J and clone size are from that table. The sample table records a few hundred thousand clones; approximately 83% of these occur just once. More than 9.5% of the sample belongs to the ten largest clones.

As regards this clone: Its target antigen remains unknown. Nothing much larger sits one base from this clone, and base qualities are not available.

The collaborating institutions used their own protocols to collect whole blood in K2EDTA tubes. For TCRbeta analysis, collaborators shipped samples as frozen whole blood, isolated PBMCs, or DNA extracted from either of those sample types. Including cysteine and phenylalanine, the CDR3 has 16 amino acids. Just CDR3 DNA is preserved here, 48 bases in frame from base 1. Based on the germline V gene (reference sequence), the CDR1 and CDR2 sequences are SEHNR and FQNEAQ. V loses 5 bases of germline sequence and J loses 4 bases, and the interval between the two ends is 20 bases. The sample consisted of peripheral blood. This sequence was found in a woman in her 70s with acute or convalescent COVID-19. Rearrangement joined TRBV7-9 to TRBJ1-2; no D gene is confidently identified. Here the CDR3 is given as CASSPVTPDTVYGYTF. The DNA sequence reads TGTGCCAGCAGCCCAGTTACGCCAGATACCGTCTATGGCTACACCTTC.